This TCR beta chain originates from a study of cytomegalovirus exposure and HLA in healthy donors. On the study more broadly: The study's early data release held about 80 million unique TCRs from HLA-typed donors. There were 300 to 400 genotyped donors. Of these, 81% fell in the genetic ancestry cluster associated with self-reported Caucasian donors. Study conclusions and caveats: The only immune exposure information that was available was CMV serostatus. Earlier results showed most TCR beta V segments being productive about 90% or about 30% of the time.

Per the germline V gene, CDR1 is LNHDA and CDR2 is SQIVND (reference sequence). The CDR3 length is 13 residues. About this clone: Its antigen remains unknown.

With 60 Vbeta and 13 Jbeta primers, the PCR was carried out. Assay used: immunoSEQ multiplex PCR; TCRdb lists only in-frame clones, some missing. The sample is made up of about 200,000 clones, and the top ten hold 6.5% of it. The sequence was collected from a man between 25 and 39 years old in good health and CMV-seronegative. Sequenced sample: PBMCs. The rearrangement links TRBV19 to TRBJ1-5; 7 nucleotides agree with TRBD1. The CDR3, as DNA: TGTGCTGCCCAGGGGGGTCTCAATCAGCCCCAGCATTTT. Translated, it gives CAAQGGLNQPQHF.